The 14 T cell receptor beta chains in this list originate from one sample, sequenced in a study of a mutant IDH1 vaccine in newly diagnosed glioma (dated by TCRdb to about 2021). Libraries were built with the immunoSEQ multiplex PCR assay. TCRdb carries this immuneACCESS record with in-frame sequences only. Its versions omit some clonotypes, under half of them owing to an unresolved V gene in the studies checked, with the rest unexplained. The sample profile shows approximately 62,000 clones; around 80% of them were found once. The ten largest clones add up to over 3.5% of the sample. Which antigens these TCRs recognize remains unknown. The time point label corresponds to: week 35, safety follow-up. A 20-mer mutant IDH1 peptide at 300 micrograms in Montanide made up each vaccine dose, which was injected subcutaneously together with topical imiquimod. The sequencing here drew on PBMCs, taken from a glioma patient whose treatment included an IDH1 peptide vaccine. These TCRs come from a young man with glioma.

The V gene is TRBV29-1, the J gene TRBJ2-1, with TRBD1 matching 10 bases. Trimming at V came to 7 bases and at J to 3 bases, leaving 9 bases not matched to a gene. There are 15 residues in the CDR3. Per the germline V gene, CDR1 is SQVTM and CDR2 is ANQGSEA. The CDR3 DNA reads as TGCAGCGATGGGACAGGGGCTCAGGGCTACAATGAGCAGTTCTTC. This encodes CSDGTGAQGYNEQFF.

V gene TRBV11-2 combines with J gene TRBJ2-3, with 12 bases fitting TRBD2. This CDR3 is 16 amino acids long. The V gene's germline CDR1 is SGHAT and CDR2 FQNNGV. Trimming took 4 bases from V and 2 from J; bases not matched to a gene: 4. This chain's CDR3 is CASSYGLAGSTDTQYF. CDR3 DNA sequence: TGTGCCAGCAGCTACGGACTAGCGGGGTCCACAGATACGCAGTATTTT.

This clone was detected only a few times. The rearrangement joins TRBV19 to TRBJ1-5; D gene uncertain. The CDR3 consists of 15 residues. Germline V gene data show CDR1 as LNHDA and CDR2 as SQIVND (reference sequence). The germline V and J ends were trimmed by 4 bases and 2 bases, with 12 bases remaining between them. CDR3 region: CASSRLGFGNQPQHF. The DNA of the CDR3 is TGTGCCAGTAGTAGGTTAGGATTCGGCAATCAGCCCCAGCATTTT.

The chain links TRBV15 to TRBJ1-3; D might be TRBD1 (5 bases). Germline lookup yields CDR1 LNHNV and CDR2 YYDKDF (reference sequence). V shed 0 bases and J shed 4 bases, with 10 bases lying between them. The CDR3 runs to 15 residues. The CDR3 here is CATSRDKGWGNTIYF. As DNA, the CDR3 is TGTGCCACCAGCAGAGATAAGGGGTGGGGAAACACCATATATTTT.

The chain joins TRBV27 to TRBJ2-3; 9 bases match TRBD2. Looked up from germline, CDR1 is MNHEY and CDR2 is SMNVEV (reference sequence). J was trimmed by 5 bases and V by 7 bases; bases with no gene match: 10. CDR3 length equals 15 residues. CDR3 amino acids: CASMAAGGRGDTQYF. The DNA of the CDR3 is TGTGCCAGCATGGCTGCGGGGGGGCGGGGAGATACGCAGTATTTT.

The J gene is TRBJ2-7, the V gene TRBV11-2; 12 bases line up with TRBD1. The V segment lost 6 bases and the J segment 2 bases; nucleotides outside the gene matches: 5. The V gene's germline CDR1 is SGHAT and CDR2 FQNNGV. CDR3 size: 15 residues. The CDR3, as DNA: TGTGCCAGCAGGTTGGGACAGGGGGCCGCCTACGAGCAGTACTTC. Its translation is CASRLGQGAAYEQYF.

The chain has TRBV18 and TRBJ2-7; TRBD2 matches at 11 bases. J gave up 1 base and V 3 bases, and 5 bases lay outside the gene matches. The CDR3 totals 16 residues. Per the germline V gene, CDR1 is KGHSH and CDR2 is LQKENI. CDR3 coding DNA: TGTGCCAGCTCACCCTCTAGCGGGGGGCCGTCCTACGAGCAGTACTTC. Translation gives CASSPSSGGPSYEQYF. The entire variable domain, with the rest obtained from reference TRBV18 and TRBJ2-7, is as follows: NAGVMQNPRHLVRRRGQEARLRCSPMKGHSHVYWYRQLPEEGLKFMVYLQKENIIDESGMPKERFSAEFPKEGPSILRIQQVVRGDSAAYFCASSPSSGGPSYEQYFGPGTRLTVT.

This chain joins TRBV18 and TRBJ1-6; D is possibly TRBD1 (6 bases). Germline CDR1 reads KGHSH; CDR2 reads LQKENI. V was trimmed by 6 bases and J by 5 bases, leaving 20 bases between them. The CDR3 runs to 17 residues. The CDR3 bases are TGTGCCAGCTCGCTTGACAGGACGATAACCCATAATTCACCCCTCCACTTT. Translation gives CASSLDRTITHNSPLHF.

Only one count was recorded for this clone. The chain combines TRBV28 with TRBJ2-1, with TRBD2 as a possible D gene (6 bases). The CDR3 runs 17 residues. From germline, CDR1 is MDHEN and CDR2 SYDVKM. The V gene lost 8 bases and the J gene lost 2 bases, with 22 bases spanning the gap. The CDR3, as DNA: TGTGCCAGCTCCCCTCAACCCATGGGGGGAACCTACAATGAGCAGTTCTTC. It specifies CASSPQPMGGTYNEQFF.

The chain has TRBV5-4 and TRBJ1-6; possible D gene TRBD1, 5 bases. CDR1 and CDR2 (germline): SGHNT, YYREEE (reference sequence). CDR3 length: 14 amino acids. Trimming pared 4 bases from V and 4 bases from J, leaving 9 bases between. CDR3: CASSQEGYNSPLHF. The CDR3 nucleotides are TGTGCCAGCAGCCAAGAGGGGTATAATTCACCCCTCCACTTT.

The V and J genes are TRBV19 and TRBJ1-2; D is perhaps TRBD1 (6 bases). V lost 5 bases to trimming and J lost 0 bases, with 19 bases between them. CDR1 is LNHDA, CDR2 SQIVND, per germline (reference sequence). The CDR3 totals 17 residues. The CDR3 DNA reads TGTGCCAGTAGTGAATGGCAGGGGAGAAGATCTAACTATGGCTACACCTTC. Residues: CASSEWQGRRSNYGYTF.

The gene calls are TRBV19 and TRBJ2-3; D unresolved. Between the trimmed V and J ends, which lost 7 bases and 2 bases, there was a span of 10 bases. CDR1 is LNHDA and CDR2 is SQIVND in the germline V gene (reference sequence). CDR3 size: 13 residues. The CDR3 DNA sequence: TGTGCCAGTAAAGAAGGATACACAGATACGCAGTATTTT. Amino acid sequence: CASKEGYTDTQYF. Supplemented by reference TRBV19 and TRBJ2-3, the full variable domain reads DGGITQSPKYLFRKEGQNVTLSCEQNLNHDAMYWYRQDPGQGLRLIYYSQIVNDFQKGDIAEGYSVSREKKESFPLTVTSAQKNPTAFYLCASKEGYTDTQYFGPGTRLTVL.

This clone was found once. This chain joins TRBV13 and TRBJ1-6, with D possibly being TRBD1 (5 bases). The V end lost 8 bases, the J end lost 5 bases, and 10 bases lay between the germline ends. Germline V gene lookup returns CDR1 PRHDT and CDR2 FYEKMQ (reference sequence). The CDR3 consists of 13 residues. The CDR3 protein is CASGQGDNSPLHF. DNA of the CDR3: TGTGCCAGCGGGCAGGGAGATAATTCACCCCTCCACTTT.

This clone is a singleton in its sample. The chain carries TRBV11-2 and TRBJ2-5; a possible D gene is TRBD2 (5 bases). Trimming left V 4 bases short and J 5 bases short, with 17 bases between. Germline V gene lookup returns CDR1 SGHAT and CDR2 FQNNGV. This CDR3 has 15 amino acids. In DNA, the CDR3 is TGTGCCAGCAGCTCCCCCCCCGGACCGGGGGAGACCCAGTACTTC. Amino acids: CASSSPPGPGETQYF.